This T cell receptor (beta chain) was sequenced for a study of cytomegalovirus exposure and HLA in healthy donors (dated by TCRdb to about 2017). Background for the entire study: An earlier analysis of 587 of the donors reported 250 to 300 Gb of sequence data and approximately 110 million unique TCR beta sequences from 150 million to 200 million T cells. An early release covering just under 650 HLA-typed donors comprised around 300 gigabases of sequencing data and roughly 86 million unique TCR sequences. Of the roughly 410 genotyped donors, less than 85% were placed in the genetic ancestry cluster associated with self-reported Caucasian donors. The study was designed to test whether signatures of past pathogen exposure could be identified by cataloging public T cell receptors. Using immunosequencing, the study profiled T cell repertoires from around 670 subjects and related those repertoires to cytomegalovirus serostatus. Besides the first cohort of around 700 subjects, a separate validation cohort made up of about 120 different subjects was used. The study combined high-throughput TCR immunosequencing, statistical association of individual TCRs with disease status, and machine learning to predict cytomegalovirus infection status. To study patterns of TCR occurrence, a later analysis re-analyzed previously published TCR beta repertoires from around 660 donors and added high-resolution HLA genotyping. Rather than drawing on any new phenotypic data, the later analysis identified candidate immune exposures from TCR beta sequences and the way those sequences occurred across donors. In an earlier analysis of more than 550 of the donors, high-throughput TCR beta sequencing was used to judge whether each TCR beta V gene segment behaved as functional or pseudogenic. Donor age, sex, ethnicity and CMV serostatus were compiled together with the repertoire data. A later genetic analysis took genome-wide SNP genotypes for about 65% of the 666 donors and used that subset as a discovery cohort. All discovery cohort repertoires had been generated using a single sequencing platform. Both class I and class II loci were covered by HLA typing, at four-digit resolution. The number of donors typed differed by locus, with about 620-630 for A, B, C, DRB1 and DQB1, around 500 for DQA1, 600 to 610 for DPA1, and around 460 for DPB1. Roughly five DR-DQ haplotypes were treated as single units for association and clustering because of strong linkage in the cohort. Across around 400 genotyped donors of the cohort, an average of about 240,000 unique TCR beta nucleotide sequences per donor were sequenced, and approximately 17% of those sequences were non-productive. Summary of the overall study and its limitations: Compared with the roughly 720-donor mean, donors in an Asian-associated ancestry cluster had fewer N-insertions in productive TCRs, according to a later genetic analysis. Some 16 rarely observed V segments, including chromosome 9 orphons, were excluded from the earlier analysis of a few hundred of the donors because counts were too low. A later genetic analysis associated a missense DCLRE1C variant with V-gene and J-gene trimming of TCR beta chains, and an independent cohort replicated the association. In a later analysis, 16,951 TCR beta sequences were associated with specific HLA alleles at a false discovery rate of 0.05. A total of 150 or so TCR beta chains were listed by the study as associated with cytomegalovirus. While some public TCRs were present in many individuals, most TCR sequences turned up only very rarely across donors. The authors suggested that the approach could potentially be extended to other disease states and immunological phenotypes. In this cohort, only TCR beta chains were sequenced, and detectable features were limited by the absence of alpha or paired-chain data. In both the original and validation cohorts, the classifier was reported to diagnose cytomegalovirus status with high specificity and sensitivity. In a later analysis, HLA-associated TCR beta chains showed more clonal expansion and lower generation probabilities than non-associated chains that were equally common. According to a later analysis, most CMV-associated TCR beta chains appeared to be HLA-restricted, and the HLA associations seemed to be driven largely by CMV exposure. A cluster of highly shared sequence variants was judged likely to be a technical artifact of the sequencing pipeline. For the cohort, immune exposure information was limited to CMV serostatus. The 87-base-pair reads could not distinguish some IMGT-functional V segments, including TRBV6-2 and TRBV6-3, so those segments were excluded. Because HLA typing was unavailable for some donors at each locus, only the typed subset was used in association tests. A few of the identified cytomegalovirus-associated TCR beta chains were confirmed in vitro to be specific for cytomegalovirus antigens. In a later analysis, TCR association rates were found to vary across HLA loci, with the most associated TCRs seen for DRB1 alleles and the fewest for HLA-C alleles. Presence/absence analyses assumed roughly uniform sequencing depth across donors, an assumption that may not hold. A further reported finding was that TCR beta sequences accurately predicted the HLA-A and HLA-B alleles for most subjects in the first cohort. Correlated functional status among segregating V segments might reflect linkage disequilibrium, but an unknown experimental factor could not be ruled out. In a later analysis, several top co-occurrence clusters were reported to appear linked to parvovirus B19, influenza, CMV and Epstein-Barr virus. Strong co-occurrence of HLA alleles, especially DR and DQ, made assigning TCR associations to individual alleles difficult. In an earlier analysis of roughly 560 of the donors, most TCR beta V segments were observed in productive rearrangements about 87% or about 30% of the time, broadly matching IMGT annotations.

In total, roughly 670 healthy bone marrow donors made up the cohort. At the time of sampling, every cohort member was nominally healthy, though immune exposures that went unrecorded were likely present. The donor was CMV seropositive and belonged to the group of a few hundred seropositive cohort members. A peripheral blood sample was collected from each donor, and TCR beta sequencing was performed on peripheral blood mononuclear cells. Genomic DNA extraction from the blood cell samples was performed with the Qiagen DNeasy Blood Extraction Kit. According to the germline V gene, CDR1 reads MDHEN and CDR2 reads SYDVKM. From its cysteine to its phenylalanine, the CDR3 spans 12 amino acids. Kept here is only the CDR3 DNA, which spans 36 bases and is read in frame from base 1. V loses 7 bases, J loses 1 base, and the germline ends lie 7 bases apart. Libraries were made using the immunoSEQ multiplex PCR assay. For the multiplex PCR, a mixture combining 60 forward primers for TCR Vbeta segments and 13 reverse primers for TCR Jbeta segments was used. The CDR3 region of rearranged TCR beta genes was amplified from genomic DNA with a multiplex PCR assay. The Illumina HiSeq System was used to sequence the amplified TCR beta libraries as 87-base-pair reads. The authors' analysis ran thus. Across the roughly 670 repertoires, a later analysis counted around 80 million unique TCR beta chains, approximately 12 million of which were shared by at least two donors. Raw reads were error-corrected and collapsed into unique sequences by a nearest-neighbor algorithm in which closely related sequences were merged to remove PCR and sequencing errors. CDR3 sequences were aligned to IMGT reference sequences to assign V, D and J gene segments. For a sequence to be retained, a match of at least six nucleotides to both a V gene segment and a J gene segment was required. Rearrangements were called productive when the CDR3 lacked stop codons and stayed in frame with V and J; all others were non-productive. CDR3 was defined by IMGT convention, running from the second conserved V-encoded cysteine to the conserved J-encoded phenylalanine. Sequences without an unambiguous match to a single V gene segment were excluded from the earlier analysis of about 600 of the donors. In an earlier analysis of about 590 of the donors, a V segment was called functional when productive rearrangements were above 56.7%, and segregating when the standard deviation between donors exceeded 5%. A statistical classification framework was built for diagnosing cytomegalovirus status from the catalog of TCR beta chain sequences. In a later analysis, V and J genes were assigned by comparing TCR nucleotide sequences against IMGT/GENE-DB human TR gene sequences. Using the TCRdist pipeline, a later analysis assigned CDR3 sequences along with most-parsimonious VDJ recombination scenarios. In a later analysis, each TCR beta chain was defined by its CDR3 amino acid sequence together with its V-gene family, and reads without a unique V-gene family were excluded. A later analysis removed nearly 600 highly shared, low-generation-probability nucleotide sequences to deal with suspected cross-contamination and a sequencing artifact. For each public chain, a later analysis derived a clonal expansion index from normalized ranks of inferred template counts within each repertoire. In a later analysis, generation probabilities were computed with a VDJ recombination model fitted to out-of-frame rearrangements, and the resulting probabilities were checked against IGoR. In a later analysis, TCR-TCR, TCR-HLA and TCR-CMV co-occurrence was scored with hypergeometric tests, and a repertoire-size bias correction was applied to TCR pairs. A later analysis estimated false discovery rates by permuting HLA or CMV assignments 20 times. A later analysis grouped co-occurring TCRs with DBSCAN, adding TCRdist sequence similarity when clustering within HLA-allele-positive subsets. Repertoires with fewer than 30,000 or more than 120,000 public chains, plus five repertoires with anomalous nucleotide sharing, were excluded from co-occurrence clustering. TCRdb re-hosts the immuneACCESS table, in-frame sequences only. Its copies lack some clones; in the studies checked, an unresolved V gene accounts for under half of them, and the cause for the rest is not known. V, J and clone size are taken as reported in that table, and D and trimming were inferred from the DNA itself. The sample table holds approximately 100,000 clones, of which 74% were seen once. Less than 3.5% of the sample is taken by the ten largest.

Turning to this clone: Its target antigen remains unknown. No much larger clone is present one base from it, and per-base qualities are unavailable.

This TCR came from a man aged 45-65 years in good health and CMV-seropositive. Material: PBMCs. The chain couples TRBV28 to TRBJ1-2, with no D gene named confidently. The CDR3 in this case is CASNEYNYGYTF. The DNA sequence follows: TGTGCCAGCAACGAGTATAACTATGGCTACACCTTC.